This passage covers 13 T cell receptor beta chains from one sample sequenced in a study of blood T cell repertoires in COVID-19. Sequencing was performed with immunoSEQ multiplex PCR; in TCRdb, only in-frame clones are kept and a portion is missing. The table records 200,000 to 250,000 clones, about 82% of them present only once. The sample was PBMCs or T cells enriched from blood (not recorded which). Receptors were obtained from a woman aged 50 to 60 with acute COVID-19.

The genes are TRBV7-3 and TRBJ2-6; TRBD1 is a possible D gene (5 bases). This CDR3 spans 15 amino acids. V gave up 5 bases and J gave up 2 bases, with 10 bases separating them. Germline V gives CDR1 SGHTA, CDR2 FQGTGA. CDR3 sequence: CASSARVAGANVLTF. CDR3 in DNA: TGTGCCAGCAGCGCCAGGGTAGCTGGGGCCAACGTCCTGACTTTC.

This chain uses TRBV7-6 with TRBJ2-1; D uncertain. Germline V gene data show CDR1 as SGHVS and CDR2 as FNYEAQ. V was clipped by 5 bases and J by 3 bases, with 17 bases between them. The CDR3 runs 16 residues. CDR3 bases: TGTGCCAGCAGCCCCCTAAGAACTACCAACTACAATGAGCAGTTCTTC. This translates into CASSPLRTTNYNEQFF.

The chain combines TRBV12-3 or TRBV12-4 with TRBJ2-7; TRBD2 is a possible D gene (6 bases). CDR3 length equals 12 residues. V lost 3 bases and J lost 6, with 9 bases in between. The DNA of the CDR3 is TGTGCCAGCAGTTTGACGGAGGGCGAGCAGTACTTC. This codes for CASSLTEGEQYF.

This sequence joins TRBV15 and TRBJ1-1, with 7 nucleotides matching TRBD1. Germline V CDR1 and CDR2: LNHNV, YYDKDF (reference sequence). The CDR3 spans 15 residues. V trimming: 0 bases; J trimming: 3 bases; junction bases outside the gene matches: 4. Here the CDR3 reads CATSRDKGAYTEAFF. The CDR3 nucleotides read TGTGCCACCAGCAGAGATAAGGGGGCTTACACTGAAGCTTTCTTT.

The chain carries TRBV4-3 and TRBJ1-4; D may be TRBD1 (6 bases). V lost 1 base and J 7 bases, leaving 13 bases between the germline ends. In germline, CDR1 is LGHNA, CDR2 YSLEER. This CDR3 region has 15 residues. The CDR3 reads CASSQVGRGGEKLFF. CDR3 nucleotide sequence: TGCGCCAGCAGCCAAGTGGGCAGGGGTGGTGAAAAACTGTTTTTT.

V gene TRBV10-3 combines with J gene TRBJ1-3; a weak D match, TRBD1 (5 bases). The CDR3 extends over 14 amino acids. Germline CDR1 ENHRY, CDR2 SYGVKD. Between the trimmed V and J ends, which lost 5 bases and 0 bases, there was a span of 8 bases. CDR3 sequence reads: CAISSGLSGNTIYF. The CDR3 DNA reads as TGTGCCATCAGTTCGGGACTCTCTGGAAACACCATATATTTT.

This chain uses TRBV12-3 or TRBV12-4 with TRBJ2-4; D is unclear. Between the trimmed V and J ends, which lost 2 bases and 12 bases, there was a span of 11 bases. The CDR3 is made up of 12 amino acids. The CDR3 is CASSLNGGYQYF. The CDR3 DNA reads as TGTGCCAGCAGTTTAAACGGCGGCTATCAGTACTTC.

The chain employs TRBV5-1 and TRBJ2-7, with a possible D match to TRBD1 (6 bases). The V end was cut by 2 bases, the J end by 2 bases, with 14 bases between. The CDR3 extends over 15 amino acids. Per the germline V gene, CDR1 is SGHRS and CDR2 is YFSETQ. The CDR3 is CASSLGTPNPYEQYF. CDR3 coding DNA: TGCGCCAGCAGCTTAGGGACACCTAATCCCTACGAGCAGTACTTC.

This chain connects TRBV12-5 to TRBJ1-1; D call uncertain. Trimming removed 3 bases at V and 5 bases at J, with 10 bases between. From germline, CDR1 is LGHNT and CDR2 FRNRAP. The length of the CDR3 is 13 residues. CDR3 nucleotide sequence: TGTGCTAGTGGTTTCACCGGAGGGACTGAAGCTTTCTTT. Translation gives CASGFTGGTEAFF.

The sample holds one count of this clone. The CDR3 is CASSWGTSDTQYF. CDR3 DNA sequence: TGTGCCAGCAGCTGGGGGACTAGCGATACGCAGTATTTT. The chain joins TRBV7-6 to TRBJ2-3, with 9 positions matching TRBD2. The CDR3 runs to 13 residues. Germline values: CDR1 SGHVS, CDR2 FNYEAQ. J lost 6 bases, V lost 4 bases, and 2 bases had no gene match.

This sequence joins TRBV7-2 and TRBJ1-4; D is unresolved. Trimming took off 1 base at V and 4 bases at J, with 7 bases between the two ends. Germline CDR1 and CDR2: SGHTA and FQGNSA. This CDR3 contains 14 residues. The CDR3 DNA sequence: TGTGCCAGCAGCTTAGGGCAGTTTAATGAAAAACTGTTTTTT. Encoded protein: CASSLGQFNEKLFF.

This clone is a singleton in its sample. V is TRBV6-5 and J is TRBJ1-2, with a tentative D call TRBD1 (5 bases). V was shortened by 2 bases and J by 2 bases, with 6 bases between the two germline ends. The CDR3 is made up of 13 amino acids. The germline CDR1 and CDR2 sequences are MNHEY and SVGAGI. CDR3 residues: CASSYDRNYGYTF. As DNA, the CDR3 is TGTGCCAGCAGTTACGACAGAAACTATGGCTACACCTTC.

The CDR3 here is CATSGGQGYNSPLHF. The CDR3 DNA reads TGTGCCACCAGCGGGGGACAGGGGTATAATTCACCCCTCCACTTT. J is TRBJ1-6 and V is TRBV15; 10 nucleotides agree with TRBD1. The CDR3 has 15 amino acids. The V gene end was trimmed by 5 bases and the J gene end by 4 bases; junction bases not matched to a gene: 2. Germline V gene lookup returns CDR1 LNHNV and CDR2 YYDKDF (reference sequence).